These T cell receptor beta chains were read from a single sample in a study of shared clonotypes between healthy human individuals. Profiled with immunoSEQ multiplex PCR; TCRdb holds only in-frame clones, not every one. The table has about 1.1 million clones, approximately 75% seen once. The sample consisted of memory CD4+ T cells from PBMCs. All receptors come from a man aged 18-30 years in good health. Some clones in this sample may be carry-over from other donors' samples. CDR3s include the opening cysteine and the closing phenylalanine or tryptophan. The D gene is left open where the match is weak. Clone size is stated in some rows and not others, as once, few, many or a class when expanded.

>TRBV7-3|TRBD1|NA|TRBJ2-1
TGTGCCAGCAGCCGTTCGACAGGGATCTACAATGAGCAGTTCTTC
CASSRSTGIYNEQFF
>TRBV6-5|NA|NA|TRBJ2-7
TGTGCCAGCAGACAGAGACAGCACAGCTCCTACGAGCAGTACTTC
CASRQRQHSSYEQYF
>TRBV18|NA|NA|TRBJ2-1
TGTGCCAGCTCCTCCGAGGCCTACAATGAGCAGTTCTTC
CASSSEAYNEQFF
>TRBV7-9|NA|NA|TRBJ2-3
TGTGCCAGCAGCTCCAGATCGGCTGGGGACACAGATACGCAGTATTTT
CASSSRSAGDTDTQYF
>TRBV7-6|NA|NA|TRBJ2-1
TGTGCCAGCAGCTTAGGACGGGAGGAGCAGTTCTTC
CASSLGREEQFF
>TRBV28|TRBD1|NA|TRBJ2-7
TGTGCCAGCAGCAGCCCGCAGACAGGGAACTACGAGCAGTACTTC
CASSSPQTGNYEQYF
>TRBV5-1|TRBD2|NA|TRBJ2-4
TGCGCCAGCAGCGAGGGACTAGCGGGAGGCCGGGACATTCAGTACTTC
CASSEGLAGGRDIQYF
>TRBV28|TRBD1|NA|TRBJ2-2
TGTGCCAGCCGGCCTCCCTCGGGACAGGGTACTCCCGGGGAGCTGTTTTTT
CASRPPSGQGTPGELFF
>TRBV13|TRBD2|few|TRBJ2-1
TGTGCCAGCAGCTTTCTTAGGGACTACACCCCTACAGGGGGGCTAGCGGGAGGGCATGAGCAGTTCTTC
CASSFLRDYTPTGGLAGGHEQFF
>TRBV5-1|TRBD2|once|TRBJ2-2
TGCGCCAGCAGCATGGAAGGGACTAGCGGTTTCGGGGAGCTGTTTTTT
CASSMEGTSGFGELFF
>TRBV4-1|TRBD1|NA|TRBJ1-5
TGCGCCAGCAGCCAAGATCGACCGGGACAGGGAGTTCAGCCCCAGCATTTT
CASSQDRPGQGVQPQHF
>TRBV19|NA|NA|TRBJ1-2
TGTGCCAGCACAGCTAACTATGGCTACACCTTC
CASTANYGYTF
>TRBV6-5|NA|NA|TRBJ1-1
TGTGCCAGCAGTCCCCGGGACGGTGAAGCTTTCTTT
CASSPRDGEAFF
>TRBV28|NA|NA|TRBJ1-1
TGTGCCAGCAGCCCATGGACGGCGGTGAACACTGAAGCTTTCTTT
CASSPWTAVNTEAFF
>TRBV7-3|TRBD1|NA|TRBJ2-6
TGTGCCGGCAGCTTTCGACAGGGAACGGCCAACGTCCTGACTTTC
CAGSFRQGTANVLTF
>TRBV19|NA|NA|TRBJ1-5
TGTGCCAGTAGTACCGGGACGGAGAGCAATCAGCCCCAGCATTTT
CASSTGTESNQPQHF
>TRBV6-6|NA|NA|TRBJ2-3
TGTGCCAGCAGAAGAGGGGATACGCAGTATTTT
CASRRGDTQYF
>TRBV4-3|TRBD2|NA|TRBJ2-3
TGCGCCAGCAGCCATCCACCTAGCGGGGGAGGAGAAACGCAGTATTTT
CASSHPPSGGGETQYF
>TRBV7-9|NA|NA|TRBJ1-5
TGTGCCAGCAGCCTGACGGAGAGCTCGCCCCAGCATTTT
CASSLTESSPQHF
>TRBV6-6|NA|NA|TRBJ2-2
TGTGCCAGCAGTTACTCATCAGGGAACACCGGGGAGCTGTTTTTT
CASSYSSGNTGELFF
>TRBV28|NA|NA|TRBJ1-5
TGTGCCAGCAGCCGCCCCGGGACGGTTAGCAATCAGCCCCAGCATTTT
CASSRPGTVSNQPQHF
>TRBV29-1|NA|NA|TRBJ2-3
TGCAGCGCCAACCGGGGGCTAGGGAGTCGTACGCAGTATTTT
CSANRGLGSRTQYF
>TRBV7-2|TRBD2|once|TRBJ2-5
TGTGCCAGCAGCTTAGCAGTAGGACTAGAGCGGTCGGAGACCCAGTACTTC
CASSLAVGLERSETQYF
>TRBV5-4|NA|NA|TRBJ1-1
TGTGCCAGCAGCTTGCTGACAGCTGAAGCTTTCTTT
CASSLLTAEAFF
>TRBV28|NA|NA|TRBJ2-1
TGTGCCAGCAGTTTATTAACTGGGGGAAATGAGCAGTTCTTC
CASSLLTGGNEQFF
>TRBV5-4|TRBD1|NA|TRBJ2-1
TGTGCCAGCAGCCCGACAGGGCCCCGGGATGAGCAGTTCTTC
CASSPTGPRDEQFF
>TRBV11-3|NA|NA|TRBJ2-7
TGTGCCAGCAGCTTAAGGGGATCTACCTACGAGCAGTACTTC
CASSLRGSTYEQYF
>TRBV10-2|TRBD1|NA|TRBJ1-5
TGCGCCAGCAGTGAGTCGTTCTGGGACAGGGAGGTGTTCGGCAATCAGCCCCAGCATTTT
CASSESFWDREVFGNQPQHF
>TRBV25-1|TRBD2|NA|TRBJ2-1
TGTGCCAGCATGAGTTCTAGCGGGAGGTACTACAATGAGCAGTTCTTC
CASMSSSGRYYNEQFF
>TRBV2|TRBD1|NA|TRBJ2-3
TGTGCCAGCAGATGGGACAGGGGGCTCCCAGATACGCAGTATTTT
CASRWDRGLPDTQYF
>TRBV2|NA|once|TRBJ2-7
TGTGCCAGCAGTGGACAGTTCCACGAGCAGTACTTC
CASSGQFHEQYF
>TRBV5-5|NA|NA|TRBJ1-5
TGTGCCAGCAGCCCCATGGCAGGTCGAAGCAATCAGCCCCAGCATTTT
CASSPMAGRSNQPQHF
>TRBV6-6|NA|once|TRBJ1-1
TGTGCCAGCAGTAAGACAGTGAACACTGAAGCTTTCTTT
CASSKTVNTEAFF
>TRBV5-1|NA|NA|TRBJ1-5
TGCGCCAGCAGCTTGATGGGAGATCAGCCCCAGCATTTT
CASSLMGDQPQHF
>TRBV27|TRBD1|few|TRBJ1-2
TGTGCCAGCAGTTCTAGGACAGGAGGAGGCTATGGCTACACCTTC
CASSSRTGGGYGYTF
>TRBV7-3|TRBD2|NA|TRBJ2-3
TGTGCCAGCAGCCTCACAGCGGGGGGCACAGATACGCAGTATTTT
CASSLTAGGTDTQYF
>TRBV18|TRBD2|few|TRBJ2-5
TGTGCCAGTACCGGGACTAGCGGGACCGGGGAGACCCAGTACTTC
CASTGTSGTGETQYF
>TRBV11-2|NA|NA|TRBJ2-3
TGTGCCAGCAGCGCCCTTGGGGGAGGTCGTTTCAGGGATACGCAGTATTTT
CASSALGGGRFRDTQYF
>TRBV28|NA|NA|TRBJ2-2
TGTGCCAGCACCTCGAGCCGGGGGATAAACACCGGGGAGCTGTTTTTT
CASTSSRGINTGELFF
>TRBV19|NA|NA|TRBJ2-7
TGTGCCAGTAGTACGAGGCCTTACGAGCAGTACTTC
CASSTRPYEQYF